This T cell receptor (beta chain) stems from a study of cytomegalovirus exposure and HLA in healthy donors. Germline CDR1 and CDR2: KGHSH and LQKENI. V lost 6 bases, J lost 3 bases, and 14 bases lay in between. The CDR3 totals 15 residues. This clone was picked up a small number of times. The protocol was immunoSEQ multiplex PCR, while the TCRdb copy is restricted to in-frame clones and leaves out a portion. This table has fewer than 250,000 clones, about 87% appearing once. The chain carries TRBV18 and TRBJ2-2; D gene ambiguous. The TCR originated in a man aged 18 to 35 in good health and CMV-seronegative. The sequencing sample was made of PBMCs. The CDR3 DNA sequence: TGTGCCAGCTCTCCCTGGCGGTTGGACACCGGGGAGCTGTTTTTT. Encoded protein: CASSPWRLDTGELFF. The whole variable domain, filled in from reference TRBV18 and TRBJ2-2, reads NAGVMQNPRHLVRRRGQEARLRCSPMKGHSHVYWYRQLPEEGLKFMVYLQKENIIDESGMPKERFSAEFPKEGPSILRIQQVVRGDSAAYFCASSPWRLDTGELFFGEGSRLTVL.